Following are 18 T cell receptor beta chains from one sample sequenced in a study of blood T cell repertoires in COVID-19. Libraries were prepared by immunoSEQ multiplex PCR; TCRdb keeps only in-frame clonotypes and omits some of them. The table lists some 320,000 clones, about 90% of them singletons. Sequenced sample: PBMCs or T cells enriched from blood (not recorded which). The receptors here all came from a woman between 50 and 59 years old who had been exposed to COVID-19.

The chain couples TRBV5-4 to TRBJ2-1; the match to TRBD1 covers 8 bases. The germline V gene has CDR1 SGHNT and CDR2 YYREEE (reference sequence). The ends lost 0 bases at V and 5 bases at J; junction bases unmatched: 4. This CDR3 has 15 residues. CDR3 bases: TGTGCCAGCAGCTTGGGACAGGGGTTTCACAATGAGCAGTTCTTC. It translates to CASSLGQGFHNEQFF.

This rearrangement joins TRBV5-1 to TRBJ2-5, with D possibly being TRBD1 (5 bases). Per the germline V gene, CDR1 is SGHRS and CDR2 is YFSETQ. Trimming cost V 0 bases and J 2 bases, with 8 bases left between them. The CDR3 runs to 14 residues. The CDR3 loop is CASSLDRLQETQYF. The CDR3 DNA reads TGCGCCAGCAGCTTGGACAGGCTTCAAGAGACCCAGTACTTC.

CDR3 nucleotide sequence: TGTGCCAGCAGTCCGGCGGGGACTCTGTATAGCAATCAGCCCCAGCATTTT. Encoded protein: CASSPAGTLYSNQPQHF. The chain links TRBV6-6 to TRBJ1-5; possible D gene TRBD1, 5 bases. The ends were cut back, 5 bases at V and 0 bases at J, with 17 bases in the middle. CDR1 and CDR2 from the germline V gene are MNHNY and SVGAGI (reference sequence). This CDR3 comprises 17 residues.

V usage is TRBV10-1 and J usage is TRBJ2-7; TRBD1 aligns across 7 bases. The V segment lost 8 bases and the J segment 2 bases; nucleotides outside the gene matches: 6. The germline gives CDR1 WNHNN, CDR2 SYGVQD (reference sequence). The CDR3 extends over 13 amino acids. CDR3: CASCYRGTYEQYF. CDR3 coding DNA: TGCGCCAGCTGCTACAGGGGTACCTACGAGCAGTACTTC.

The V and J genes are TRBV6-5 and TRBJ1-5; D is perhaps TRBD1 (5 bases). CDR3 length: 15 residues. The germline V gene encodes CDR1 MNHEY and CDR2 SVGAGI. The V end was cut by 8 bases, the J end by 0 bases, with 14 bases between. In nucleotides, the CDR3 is TGTGCCAGCGTGGGGCTCCGGCTTAGCAATCAGCCCCAGCATTTT. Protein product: CASVGLRLSNQPQHF.

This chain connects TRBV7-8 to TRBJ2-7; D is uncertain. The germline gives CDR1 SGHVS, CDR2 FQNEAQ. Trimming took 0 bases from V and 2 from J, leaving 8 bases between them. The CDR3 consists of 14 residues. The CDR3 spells CASSLANGAYEQYF. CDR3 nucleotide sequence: TGTGCCAGCAGCTTAGCGAACGGTGCCTACGAGCAGTACTTC.

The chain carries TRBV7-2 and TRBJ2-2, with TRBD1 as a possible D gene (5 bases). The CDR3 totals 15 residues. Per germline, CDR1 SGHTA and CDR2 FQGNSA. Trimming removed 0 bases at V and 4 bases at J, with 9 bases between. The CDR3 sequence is CASSLAVGLTGELFF. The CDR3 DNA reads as TGTGCCAGCAGCTTAGCTGTGGGGCTCACCGGGGAGCTGTTTTTT.

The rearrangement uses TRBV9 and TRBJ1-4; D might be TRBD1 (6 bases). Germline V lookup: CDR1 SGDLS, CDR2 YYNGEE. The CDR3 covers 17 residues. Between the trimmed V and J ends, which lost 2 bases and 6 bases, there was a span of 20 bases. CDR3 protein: CASSVTPSVRGYEKLFF. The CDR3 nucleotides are TGTGCCAGCAGCGTGACCCCTTCCGTCAGGGGATATGAAAAACTGTTTTTT.

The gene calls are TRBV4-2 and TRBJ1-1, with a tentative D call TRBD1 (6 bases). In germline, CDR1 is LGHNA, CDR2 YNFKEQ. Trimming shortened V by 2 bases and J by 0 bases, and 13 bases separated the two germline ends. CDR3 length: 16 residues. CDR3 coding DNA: TGTGCCAGCAGCCAAACCCCGGGACAAGTGAACACTGAAGCTTTCTTT. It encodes CASSQTPGQVNTEAFF.

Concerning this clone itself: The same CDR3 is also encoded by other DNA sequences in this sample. DNA of the CDR3: TGTGCCTGGAGTGTCCCCGGGTACGAGCAGTACTTC. Its protein is CAWSVPGYEQYF. The chain combines TRBV30 with TRBJ2-7; no firm D call. The CDR3 runs 12 residues. Germline CDR1 reads GTSNPN; CDR2 reads SVGIG (reference sequence). Trimming took off 0 bases at V and 4 bases at J, with 7 bases between the two ends.

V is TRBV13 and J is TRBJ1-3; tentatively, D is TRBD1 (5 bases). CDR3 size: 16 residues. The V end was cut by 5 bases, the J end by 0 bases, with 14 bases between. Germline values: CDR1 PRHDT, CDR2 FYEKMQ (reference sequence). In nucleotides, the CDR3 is TGTGCCAGCAGCCCCGGGGGGACCGACTCTGGAAACACCATATATTTT. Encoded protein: CASSPGGTDSGNTIYF.

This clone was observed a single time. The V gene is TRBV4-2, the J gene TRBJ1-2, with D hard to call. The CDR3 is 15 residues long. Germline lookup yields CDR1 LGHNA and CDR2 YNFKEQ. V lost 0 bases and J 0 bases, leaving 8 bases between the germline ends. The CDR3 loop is CASSQEERANYGYTF. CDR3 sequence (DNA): TGTGCCAGCAGCCAAGAGGAGAGGGCTAACTATGGCTACACCTTC.

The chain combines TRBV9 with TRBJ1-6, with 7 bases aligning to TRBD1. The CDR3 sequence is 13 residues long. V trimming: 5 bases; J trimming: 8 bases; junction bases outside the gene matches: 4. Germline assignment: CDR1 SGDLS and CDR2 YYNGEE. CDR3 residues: CASRQGLDSPLHF. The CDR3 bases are TGTGCCAGCAGACAGGGGCTGGATTCACCCCTCCACTTT.

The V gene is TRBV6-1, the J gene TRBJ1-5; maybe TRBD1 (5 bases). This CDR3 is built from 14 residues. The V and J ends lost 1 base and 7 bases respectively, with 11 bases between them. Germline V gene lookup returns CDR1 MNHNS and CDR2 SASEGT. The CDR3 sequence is CASSEVGRVQPQHF. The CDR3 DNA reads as TGTGCCAGCAGTGAAGTGGGCAGGGTACAGCCCCAGCATTTT.

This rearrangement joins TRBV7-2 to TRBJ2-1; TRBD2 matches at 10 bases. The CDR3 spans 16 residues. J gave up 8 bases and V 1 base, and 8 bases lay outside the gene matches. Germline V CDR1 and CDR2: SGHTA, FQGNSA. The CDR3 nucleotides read TGTGCCAGCAGCTTAGTTTTCTCTAGCGGGGGCGATGAGCAGTTCTTC. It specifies CASSLVFSSGGDEQFF. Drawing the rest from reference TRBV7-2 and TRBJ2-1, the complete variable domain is GAGVSQSPSNKVTEKGKDVELRCDPISGHTALYWYRQSLGQGLEFLIYFQGNSAPDKSGLPSDRFSAERTGGSVSTLTIQRTQQEDSAVYLCASSLVFSSGGDEQFFGPGTRLTVL.

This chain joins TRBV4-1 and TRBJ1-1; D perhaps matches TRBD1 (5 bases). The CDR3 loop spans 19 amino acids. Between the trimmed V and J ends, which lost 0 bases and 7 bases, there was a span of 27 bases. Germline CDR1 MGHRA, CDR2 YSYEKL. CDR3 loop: CASSQEQFGQGARSVEAFF. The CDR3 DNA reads TGCGCCAGCAGCCAAGAACAGTTTGGGCAGGGCGCGAGGTCGGTTGAAGCTTTCTTT.

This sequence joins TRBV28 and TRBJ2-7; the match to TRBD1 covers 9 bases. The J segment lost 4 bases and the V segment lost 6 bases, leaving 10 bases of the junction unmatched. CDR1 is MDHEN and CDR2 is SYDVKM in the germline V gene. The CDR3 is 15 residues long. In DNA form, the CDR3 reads TGTGCCAGCAGAGAGGCGGGACAGGGTGTTTACGAGCAGTACTTC. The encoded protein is CASREAGQGVYEQYF.

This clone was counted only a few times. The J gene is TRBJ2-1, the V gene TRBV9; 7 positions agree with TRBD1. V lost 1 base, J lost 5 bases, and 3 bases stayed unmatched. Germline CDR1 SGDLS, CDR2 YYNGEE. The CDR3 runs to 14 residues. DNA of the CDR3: TGTGCCAGCAGCGTAAAGGGGGCGCACAATGAGCAGTTCTTC. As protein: CASSVKGAHNEQFF.